This TCR beta chain originates from a study of CD8+CD57+ T cells in acquired aplastic anemia. As for the study in general: Recorded DNA amounts for sorted CD4+ and CD8+ cells had an average of 3.2 ug. Study-wide points: Patient and control CD8+ Simpson's diversity was not significantly different. Roughly 31 CD8+ CDR3 sequences occurred in both the patients and the controls.

In regard to this clonotype: As yet, its antigen is unknown.

The patients chosen for sequencing had shown expansion of CD8+CD57+ cells (detected by flow cytometry). Patients had received no therapy at the time of blood sampling. V dropped 3 bases and J dropped 2 bases, with 7 bases sitting between them. The CDR3 covers 12 residues. Germline V gene lookup returns CDR1 DFQATT and CDR2 SNEGSKA (reference sequence). Genomic DNA templated the TCR beta VDJ and CDR3 profiling. TCRdb fed the reads into MiXCR, producing one record per CDR3 protein. The sample records about 240,000 distinct CDR3 sequences, around half being singletons. The source of this sequence is a human donor with aplastic anemia. The V gene is TRBV20-1, the J gene TRBJ2-5; no clear D. The specimen sequenced was sorted CD4+, CD8+, or CD8+CD57+ T cells (not recorded which) from PBMCs. The CDR3 nucleotides read TGCAGTGCTAGTGACCTACAAGAGACCCAGTACTTC. Translating it yields CSASDLQETQYF.